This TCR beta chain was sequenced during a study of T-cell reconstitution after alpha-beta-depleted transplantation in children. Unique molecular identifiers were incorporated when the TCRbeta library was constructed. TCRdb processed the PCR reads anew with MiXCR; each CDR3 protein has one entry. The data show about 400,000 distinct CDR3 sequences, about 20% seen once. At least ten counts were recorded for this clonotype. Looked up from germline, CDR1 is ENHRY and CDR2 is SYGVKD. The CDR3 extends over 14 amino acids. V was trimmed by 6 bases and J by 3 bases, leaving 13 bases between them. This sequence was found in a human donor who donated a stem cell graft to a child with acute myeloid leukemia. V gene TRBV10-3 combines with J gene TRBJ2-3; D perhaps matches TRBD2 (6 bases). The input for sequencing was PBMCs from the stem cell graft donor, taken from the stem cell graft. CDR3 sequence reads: CAIRTAGRTDTQYF. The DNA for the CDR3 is TGTGCCATCAGGACGGCGGGAAGGACAGATACGCAGTATTTT.